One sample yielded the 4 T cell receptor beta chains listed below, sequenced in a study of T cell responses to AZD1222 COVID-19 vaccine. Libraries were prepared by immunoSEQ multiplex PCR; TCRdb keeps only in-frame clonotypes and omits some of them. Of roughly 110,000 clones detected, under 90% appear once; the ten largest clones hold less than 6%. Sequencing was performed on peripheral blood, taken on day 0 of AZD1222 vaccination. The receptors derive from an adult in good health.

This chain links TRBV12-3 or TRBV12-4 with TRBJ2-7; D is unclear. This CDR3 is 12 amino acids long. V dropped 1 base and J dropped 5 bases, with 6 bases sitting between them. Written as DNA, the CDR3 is TGTGCCAGCAGTTTAGGAGCAGACGAGCAGTACTTC. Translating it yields CASSLGADEQYF.

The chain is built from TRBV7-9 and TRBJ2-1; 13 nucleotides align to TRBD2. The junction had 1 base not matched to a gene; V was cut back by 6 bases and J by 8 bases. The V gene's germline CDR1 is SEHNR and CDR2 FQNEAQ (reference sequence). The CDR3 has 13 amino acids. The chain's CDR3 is CASRGLAGYEQFF. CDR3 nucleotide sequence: TGTGCCAGCAGGGGACTAGCGGGATATGAGCAGTTCTTC.

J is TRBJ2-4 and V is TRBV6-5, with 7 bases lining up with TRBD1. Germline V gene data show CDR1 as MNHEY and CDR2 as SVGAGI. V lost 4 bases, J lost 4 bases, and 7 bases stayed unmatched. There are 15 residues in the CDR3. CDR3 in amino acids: CASSLTRDRKNIQYF. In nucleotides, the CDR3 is TGTGCCAGCAGTTTGACCCGGGACAGAAAAAACATTCAGTACTTC.

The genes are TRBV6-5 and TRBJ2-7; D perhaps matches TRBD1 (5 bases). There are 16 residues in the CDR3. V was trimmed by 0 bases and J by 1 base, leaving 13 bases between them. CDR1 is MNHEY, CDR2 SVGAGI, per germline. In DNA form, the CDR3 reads TGTGCCAGCAGTTACTCGGGGCAGAGAGTTTCCTACGAGCAGTACTTC. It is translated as CASSYSGQRVSYEQYF.